Listed here are 30 T cell receptor beta chains from one sample, sequenced in a study of T cell responses to AZD1222 COVID-19 vaccine listed by TCRdb under 2021. The sample's time point label, in plain terms: baseline before first vaccination. The library was produced with the immunoSEQ multiplex PCR assay. TCRdb limited this immuneACCESS table to in-frame rearrangements with V and J called. A share of clones is missing; checked studies link under half to unresolved V genes, and the rest is unexplained. This sample comprises roughly 130,000 clones, roughly 90% of them detected only once. The ten most abundant clones make up just over 3% of the sample. The specimen comprised peripheral blood, sampled on day 0 of AZD1222 vaccination. The origin of the receptors is an adult in good health.

CDR3 in amino acids: CASSWTTGGSTEAFF. As DNA, the CDR3 is TGTGCCAGCAGCTGGACGACAGGGGGTAGCACTGAAGCTTTCTTT. The chain uses TRBV5-5 and TRBJ1-1, with 9 nucleotides matching TRBD1. The length of the CDR3 is 15 residues. Trimming at V came to 3 bases and at J to 4 bases, leaving 7 bases not matched to a gene. CDR1 and CDR2 (germline): SGHKS, YYEKEE (reference sequence).

The chain is built from TRBV5-1 and TRBJ2-2; D may match TRBD1 or TRBD2 (5 bases each). The CDR3 has 13 amino acids. Looked up from germline, CDR1 is SGHRS and CDR2 is YFSETQ. Trimming pared 4 bases from V and 4 bases from J, leaving 8 bases between. The CDR3 spells CASSRDVTGELFF. CDR3 DNA sequence: TGCGCCAGCAGCCGGGACGTCACCGGGGAGCTGTTTTTT.

The chain joins TRBV6-4 to TRBJ2-3, with a tentative D call TRBD1 (5 bases). The CDR3 loop spans 15 amino acids. Germline V CDR1 and CDR2: MRHNA, SNTAGT. V lost 3 bases and J lost 5, with 15 bases in between. CDR3 loop: CASSEGRAGLDTQYF. The CDR3 DNA reads TGTGCCAGCAGTGAAGGAAGGGCAGGGCTAGATACGCAGTATTTT.

In its sample, this clone was seen once. This chain joins TRBV18 and TRBJ1-2, with D maybe TRBD1 (6 bases). Germline V gene lookup returns CDR1 KGHSH and CDR2 LQKENI. V was clipped by 3 bases and J by 1 base, with 15 bases between them. CDR3 length: 16 residues. The CDR3 loop is CASSPSGTFGNYGYTF. The CDR3 nucleotides read TGTGCCAGCTCACCGTCCGGGACATTTGGTAACTATGGCTACACCTTC.

The rearrangement links TRBV7-8 to TRBJ1-1; 10 bases line up with TRBD1. The V and J ends lost 2 bases and 7 bases, in that order; junction bases with no gene match: 13. In germline, CDR1 is SGHVS, CDR2 FQNEAQ. The CDR3 runs to 17 residues. The chain's CDR3 is CASSLSPTPGTGVEAFF. The CDR3, as DNA: TGTGCCAGCAGCTTATCCCCAACTCCCGGGACAGGGGTTGAAGCTTTCTTT. The full variable domain, rest sourced from reference TRBV7-8 and TRBJ1-1, is GAGVSQSPRYKVAKRGQDVALRCDPISGHVSLFWYQQALGQGPEFLTYFQNEAQLDKSGLPSDRFFAERPEGSVSTLKIQRTQQEDSAVYLCASSLSPTPGTGVEAFFGQGTRLTVV.

The rearrangement joins TRBV30 to TRBJ1-1; a weak D match, TRBD1 (5 bases). The V end was cut by 3 bases, the J end by 5 bases, with 7 bases between. The CDR3 contains 11 residues. CDR1 is GTSNPN, CDR2 SVGIG, per germline (reference sequence). The CDR3 reads CAWSRQTEAFF. CDR3 in DNA: TGTGCCTGGAGCCGACAGACTGAAGCTTTCTTT.

The chain combines TRBV9 with TRBJ2-1; 7 bases map to TRBD1. CDR3 size: 14 residues. Germline V gene data show CDR1 as SGDLS and CDR2 as YYNGEE. With 3 bases clipped from V and 7 bases from J, the junction kept 7 bases outside the gene matches. This CDR3 reads CASSATGMKNEQFF. CDR3 in DNA: TGTGCCAGCAGCGCGACAGGGATGAAGAATGAGCAGTTCTTC. The entire variable domain, with the rest obtained from reference TRBV9 and TRBJ2-1, is as follows: DSGVTQTPKHLITATGQRVTLRCSPRSGDLSVYWYQQSLDQGLQFLIQYYNGEERAKGNILERFSAQQFPDLHSELNLSSLELGDSALYFCASSATGMKNEQFFGPGTRLTVL.

V gene TRBV28 combines with J gene TRBJ1-6; D unresolved. Germline-derived CDR1 and CDR2 are MDHEN and SYDVKM. The V gene lost 7 bases and the J gene lost 8 bases, with 9 bases spanning the gap. The CDR3 loop spans 12 amino acids. The CDR3 protein is CASNQRDSPLHF. The CDR3 coding sequence is TGTGCCAGCAACCAGAGGGATTCACCCCTCCACTTT.

The rearrangement joins TRBV24-1 to TRBJ2-3; 8 bases map to TRBD1. V was pared by 4 bases and J by 0 bases, with 2 bases of the junction left unmatched. CDR3 length: 15 residues. The germline V gene has CDR1 KGHDR and CDR2 SFDVKD. CDR3 sequence (DNA): TGTGCCACCAGTGACGGACAGGGTAGCACAGATACGCAGTATTTT. Its translation is CATSDGQGSTDTQYF.

The chain carries TRBV5-6 and TRBJ2-1, with D possibly matching TRBD1 (6 bases). Deletions cut 5 bases from V and 5 bases from J, with 17 bases between. The CDR3 covers 15 residues. CDR1 and CDR2 (germline): SGHDT, YYEEEE. CDR3 residues: CASRPDSPLNNEQFF. DNA for the CDR3: TGTGCCAGCAGACCGGACAGCCCCTTAAACAATGAGCAGTTCTTC.

This clone was recorded only once. This chain joins TRBV19 and TRBJ1-1, with a tentative D call TRBD1 (6 bases). CDR1 and CDR2 (germline): LNHDA, SQIVND (reference sequence). V dropped 3 bases and J dropped 2 bases, with 13 bases sitting between them. This CDR3 has 15 residues. CDR3 region: CASSIRGIFNTEAFF. DNA for the CDR3: TGTGCCAGTAGTATCAGGGGTATTTTCAACACTGAAGCTTTCTTT.

V is TRBV9 and J is TRBJ1-4; TRBD1 agrees at 10 bases. The germline V gene has CDR1 SGDLS and CDR2 YYNGEE. The trim removed 3 bases at V and 5 bases at J, leaving 7 bases unmatched. The CDR3 consists of 16 residues. The CDR3 spells CASSAHPGQGNEKLFF. CDR3 bases: TGTGCCAGCAGCGCTCATCCGGGACAGGGGAATGAAAAACTGTTTTTT.

This chain links TRBV25-1 with TRBJ2-5, with TRBD2 identical over 7 bases. J lost 5 bases, V lost 6 bases, and 12 bases had no gene match. Germline V gene sequence: CDR1 MGHDK, CDR2 SYGVNS. This CDR3 comprises 15 residues. CDR3 sequence: CASRKGTTTFETQYF. CDR3 bases: TGTGCCAGCAGGAAGGGGACTACGACATTTGAGACCCAGTACTTC.

The CDR3 reads CASSQDKGVNTEAFF. The CDR3 nucleotides are TGCGCCAGCAGCCAAGATAAGGGGGTTAACACTGAAGCTTTCTTT. The rearrangement uses TRBV4-1 and TRBJ1-1, with a tentative D call TRBD1 (6 bases). Trimming removed 0 bases at V and 2 bases at J, with 10 bases between. The CDR3 extends over 15 amino acids. In germline, CDR1 is MGHRA, CDR2 YSYEKL.

The rearrangement links TRBV5-5 to TRBJ2-7, with D unresolved. V lost 2 bases to trimming and J lost 3 bases, with 9 bases between them. Looked up from germline, CDR1 is SGHKS and CDR2 is YYEKEE (reference sequence). CDR3 length: 13 residues. This CDR3 reads CASSFSERYEQYF. The CDR3 coding sequence is TGTGCCAGCAGCTTCAGCGAGCGCTACGAGCAGTACTTC.

V is TRBV7-9 and J is TRBJ2-1; D may match TRBD1 or TRBD2 (5 bases each). The germline CDR1 and CDR2 sequences are SEHNR and FQNEAQ (reference sequence). Trimming stripped 2 bases from V and 6 bases from J, with 14 bases between. CDR3 size: 15 residues. Here the CDR3 DNA reads TGTGCCAGCAGCTTAAAGTCCGGGACCCTCAATGAGCAGTTCTTC. It is translated as CASSLKSGTLNEQFF.

The V call is TRBV3-1 (or the pseudogene TRBV3-2), the J call TRBJ2-5, with TRBD2 matching over 7 bases. CDR1 and CDR2 (germline): LGHDT, YNNKEL (reference sequence). With V trimmed by 4 bases and J by 5 bases, 10 bases remained unmatched. The CDR3 spans 15 residues. The CDR3 sequence is CASSPAAGAAETQYF. The CDR3 DNA is TGTGCCAGCAGCCCAGCCGCGGGAGCTGCGGAGACCCAGTACTTC.

The CDR3 here is CASSHTGTGLSHEQYF. CDR3 nucleotide sequence: TGTGCCAGCAGCCATACCGGGACAGGGCTTTCCCACGAGCAGTACTTC. This chain uses TRBV7-9 with TRBJ2-7, with 9 bases identical to TRBD1. Germline values: CDR1 SEHNR, CDR2 FQNEAQ (reference sequence). The CDR3 is 16 residues long. V shed 5 bases and J 5 bases; nucleotides not matched to a gene: 13.

V usage is TRBV13 and J usage is TRBJ2-1; no firm D call. CDR3 length equals 12 residues. Trimming removed 5 bases at V and 8 bases at J, with 10 bases between. Germline lookup yields CDR1 PRHDT and CDR2 FYEKMQ (reference sequence). CDR3 DNA: TGTGCCAGCAGCCCCCGAGAGGATGAGCAGTTCTTC. Its protein product is CASSPREDEQFF.

V gene TRBV6-5 combines with J gene TRBJ1-6, with TRBD1 as a possible D gene (6 bases). The CDR3 runs 13 residues. The V gene's germline CDR1 is MNHEY and CDR2 SVGAGI. V was pared by 6 bases and J by 5 bases, with 8 bases between. The DNA for the CDR3 is TGTGCCAGCAGGGACAGAGATAATTCACCCCTCCACTTT. It is translated as CASRDRDNSPLHF.

This chain joins TRBV18 and TRBJ1-6, with unresolved D. Germline V gene data show CDR1 as KGHSH and CDR2 as LQKENI. V lost 3 bases, J lost 5 bases, and 17 bases lay in between. There are 17 residues in the CDR3. The CDR3 DNA sequence: TGTGCCAGCTCACCTCAAGGGCCAACCACTAATAATTCACCCCTCCACTTT. Residues: CASSPQGPTTNNSPLHF.

The rearrangement uses TRBV7-9 and TRBJ2-1; D is ambiguous. The germline V and J ends were trimmed by 1 base and 7 bases, with 11 bases remaining between them. The germline gives CDR1 SEHNR, CDR2 FQNEAQ (reference sequence). The CDR3 contains 14 residues. CDR3 amino acids: CASSLGSLANEQFF. In DNA, the CDR3 is TGTGCCAGCAGCTTAGGCAGTTTGGCAAATGAGCAGTTCTTC.

The chain employs TRBV5-1 and TRBJ1-4, with 8 nucleotides matching TRBD1. The trim removed 4 bases at V and 7 bases at J, leaving 9 bases unmatched. Germline V gene data show CDR1 as SGHRS and CDR2 as YFSETQ. The CDR3 is made up of 15 amino acids. CDR3 DNA sequence: TGCGCCAGCAGCCGCACTTCCGGGACAGGTGAAAAACTGTTTTTT. It yields the protein CASSRTSGTGEKLFF.

The rearrangement uses TRBV5-1 and TRBJ2-2; a possible D gene is TRBD1 (6 bases). CDR3 length: 14 amino acids. Germline V gene lookup returns CDR1 SGHRS and CDR2 YFSETQ. V was trimmed by 1 base and J by 5 bases, leaving 9 bases between them. CDR3 loop: CASSLTTGTGELFF. The CDR3 bases are TGCGCCAGCAGCTTGACCACAGGGACCGGGGAGCTGTTTTTT.

The chain uses TRBV6-1 and TRBJ1-2, with a tentative D call TRBD1 (5 bases). There are 13 residues in the CDR3. The V end lost 3 bases, the J end lost 8 bases, and 13 bases lay between the germline ends. The germline V gene has CDR1 MNHNS and CDR2 SASEGT. The DNA of the CDR3 is TGTGCCAGCAGTGACGGGGCCCTTAGGGGCTACACCTTC. Translating gives CASSDGALRGYTF.

This rearrangement joins TRBV6-5 to TRBJ1-2; tentatively, D is TRBD1 (5 bases). The CDR3 has 13 amino acids. Germline assignment: CDR1 MNHEY and CDR2 SVGAGI. Trimming left V 2 bases short and J 4 bases short, with 8 bases between. The CDR3: CASSYRGPYGYTF. CDR3 sequence (DNA): TGTGCCAGCAGTTACAGGGGCCCCTATGGCTACACCTTC.

The chain uses TRBV6-6 and TRBJ1-6; D remains ambiguous. CDR3 size: 16 residues. Germline V gene data show CDR1 as MNHNY and CDR2 as SVGAGI (reference sequence). Trimming removed 0 bases from V and 0 bases from J, with 6 bases in between. CDR3 coding DNA: TGTGCCAGCAGTTACTCCACGGGCTCCTATAATTCACCCCTCCACTTT. Translating gives CASSYSTGSYNSPLHF.

J is TRBJ2-5 and V is TRBV19; no definite D call. Trimming cost V 3 bases and J 4 bases, with 6 bases left between them. Germline V CDR1 and CDR2: LNHDA, SQIVND (reference sequence). This CDR3 has 12 amino acids. The DNA of the CDR3 is TGTGCCAGTAGTATTGCCCCAGAGACCCAGTACTTC. This gives the protein CASSIAPETQYF. Based on the CDR3 plus reference TRBV19 and TRBJ2-5, the full variable domain is DGGITQSPKYLFRKEGQNVTLSCEQNLNHDAMYWYRQDPGQGLRLIYYSQIVNDFQKGDIAEGYSVSREKKESFPLTVTSAQKNPTAFYLCASSIAPETQYFGPGTRLLVL.

J is TRBJ1-5 and V is TRBV6-1; D call uncertain. Trimming stripped 1 base from V and 6 bases from J, with 13 bases between. The CDR3 runs to 15 residues. In germline, CDR1 is MNHNS, CDR2 SASEGT. CDR3: CASSEGRVGGQPQHF. CDR3 in DNA: TGTGCCAGCAGTGAAGGGAGGGTTGGCGGTCAGCCCCAGCATTTT.

V is TRBV11-1 and J is TRBJ2-1; 10 bases agree with TRBD2. Germline V gene data show CDR1 as SGHAT and CDR2 as FQDESV (reference sequence). There are 16 residues in the CDR3. The ends lost 5 bases at V and 6 bases at J; junction bases unmatched: 10. The CDR3 DNA reads as TGTGCCAGCAGCCCTACTAGCGGGGCCTCGGGCAATGAGCAGTTCTTC. This sequence encodes CASSPTSGASGNEQFF.